Listed here is a single T cell receptor (beta chain). TCRdb reprocessed the 5' RACE reads via MiXCR and lists one record per CDR3 protein. The data show 350,000 or so distinct CDR3 sequences, around 20% seen once. This sample stems from a study of T-cell memory formation after mild COVID-19. This CDR3 comprises 12 residues. The trim removed 10 bases at V and 5 bases at J, leaving 5 bases unmatched. Per germline, CDR1 ENHRY and CDR2 SYGVKD. The chain is built from TRBV10-3 and TRBJ2-5, with 9 bases lining up with TRBD2. This TCR was sampled from an adult woman who had mild COVID-19 (a few samples of this study predate the infection). Cell type and time point are not known. The sequencing input was PBMCs or a T cell subset sorted from them (not recorded which). The CDR3 nucleotides are TGTGCCACCAAGGGGACTAGCGAGACCCAGTACTTC. Translating it yields CATKGTSETQYF.